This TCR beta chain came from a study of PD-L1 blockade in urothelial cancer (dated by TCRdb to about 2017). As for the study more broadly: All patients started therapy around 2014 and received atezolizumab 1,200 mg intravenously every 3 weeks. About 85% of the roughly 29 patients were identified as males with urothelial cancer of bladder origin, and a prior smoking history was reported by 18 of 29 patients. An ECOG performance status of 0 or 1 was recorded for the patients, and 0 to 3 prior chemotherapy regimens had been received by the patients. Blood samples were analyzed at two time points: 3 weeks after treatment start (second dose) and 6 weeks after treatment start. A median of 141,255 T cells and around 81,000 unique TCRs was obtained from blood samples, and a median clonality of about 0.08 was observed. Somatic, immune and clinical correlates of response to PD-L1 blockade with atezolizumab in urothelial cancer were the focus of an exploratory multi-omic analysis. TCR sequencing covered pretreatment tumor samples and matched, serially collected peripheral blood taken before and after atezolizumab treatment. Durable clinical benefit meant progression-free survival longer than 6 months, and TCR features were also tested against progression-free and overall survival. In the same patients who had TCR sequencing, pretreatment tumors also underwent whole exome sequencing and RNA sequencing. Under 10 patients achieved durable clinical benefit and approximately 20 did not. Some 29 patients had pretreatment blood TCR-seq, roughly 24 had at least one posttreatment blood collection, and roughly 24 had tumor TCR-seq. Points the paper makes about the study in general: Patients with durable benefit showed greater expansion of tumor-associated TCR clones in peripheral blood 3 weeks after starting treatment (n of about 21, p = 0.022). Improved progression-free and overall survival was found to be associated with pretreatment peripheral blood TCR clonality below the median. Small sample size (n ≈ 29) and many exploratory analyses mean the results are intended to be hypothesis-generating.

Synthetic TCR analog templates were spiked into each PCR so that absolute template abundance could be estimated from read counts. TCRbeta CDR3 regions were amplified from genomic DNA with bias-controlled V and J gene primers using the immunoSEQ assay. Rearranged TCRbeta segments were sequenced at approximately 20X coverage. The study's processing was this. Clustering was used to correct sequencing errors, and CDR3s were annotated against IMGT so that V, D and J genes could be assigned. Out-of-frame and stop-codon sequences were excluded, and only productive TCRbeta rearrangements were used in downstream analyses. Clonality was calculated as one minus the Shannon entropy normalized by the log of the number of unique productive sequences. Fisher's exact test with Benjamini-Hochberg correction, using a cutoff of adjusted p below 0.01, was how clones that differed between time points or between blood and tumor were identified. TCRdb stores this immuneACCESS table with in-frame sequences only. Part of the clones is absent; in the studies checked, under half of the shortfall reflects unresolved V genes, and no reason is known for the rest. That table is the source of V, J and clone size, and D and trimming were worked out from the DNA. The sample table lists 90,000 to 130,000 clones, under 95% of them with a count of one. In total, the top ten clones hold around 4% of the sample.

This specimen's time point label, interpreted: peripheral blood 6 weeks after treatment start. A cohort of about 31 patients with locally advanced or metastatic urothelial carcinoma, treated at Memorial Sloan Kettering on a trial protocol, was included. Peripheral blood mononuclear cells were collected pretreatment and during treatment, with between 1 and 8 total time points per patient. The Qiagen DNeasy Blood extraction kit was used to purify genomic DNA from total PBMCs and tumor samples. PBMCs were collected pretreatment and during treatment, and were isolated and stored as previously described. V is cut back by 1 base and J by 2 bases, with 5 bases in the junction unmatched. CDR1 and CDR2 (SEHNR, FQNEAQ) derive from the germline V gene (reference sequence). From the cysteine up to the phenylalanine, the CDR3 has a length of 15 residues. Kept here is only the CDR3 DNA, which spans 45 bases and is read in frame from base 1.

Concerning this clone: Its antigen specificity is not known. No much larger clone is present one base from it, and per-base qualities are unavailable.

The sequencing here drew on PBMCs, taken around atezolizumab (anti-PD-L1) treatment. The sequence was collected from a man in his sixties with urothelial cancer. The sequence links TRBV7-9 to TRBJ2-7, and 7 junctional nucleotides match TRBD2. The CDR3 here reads CASSLGGGRAYEQYF. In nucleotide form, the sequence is TGTGCCAGCAGCTTAGGGGGGGGTCGGGCCTACGAGCAGTACTTC.